These 3 T cell receptor beta chains came from one sample sequenced in a study of blood T cell repertoires in COVID-19. TCRdb keeps only in-frame clones here, not all; method: immunoSEQ multiplex PCR. The sample has 55,000 to 90,000 clones, 75% to 90% seen once. Material for sequencing was peripheral blood. Source of these receptors: a woman aged 80 or over with active or convalescent COVID-19.

The chain is built from TRBV27 and TRBJ2-3, with D possibly being TRBD1 (6 bases). Trimming removed 5 bases from V and 1 base from J, with 7 bases in between. The CDR3 spans 13 residues. Germline CDR1 reads MNHEY; CDR2 reads SMNVEV (reference sequence). Here the CDR3 DNA reads TGTGCCAGCAGTGGACAGCGCACAGATACGCAGTATTTT. As protein: CASSGQRTDTQYF.

The chain is built from TRBV5-6 and TRBJ2-1; TRBD2 might be the D (5 bases). The CDR3 has 14 amino acids. Deletions cut 2 bases from V and 6 bases from J, with 12 bases between. CDR1 is SGHDT, CDR2 YYEEEE, per germline. CDR3 residues: CASSFELETNEQFF. DNA for the CDR3: TGTGCCAGCAGCTTTGAACTAGAAACCAATGAGCAGTTCTTC.

The CDR3 sequence: CASKDREKPNTEAFF. CDR3 nucleotides: TGTGCCAGTAAAGACAGGGAGAAACCGAACACTGAAGCTTTCTTT. The chain links TRBV19 to TRBJ1-1; TRBD1 aligns across 7 bases. Trimming removed 7 bases from V and 1 base from J; junction bases left unmatched: 9. The germline V gene encodes CDR1 LNHDA and CDR2 SQIVND (reference sequence). The CDR3 is 15 amino acids.